Listed below are T cell receptor beta chains from one sample, sequenced in a study of blood T cell repertoires in COVID-19. Clones were sequenced by immunoSEQ multiplex PCR, and TCRdb holds only the in-frame ones, with some missing. The data contain roughly 340,000 clones, about 87% of them singletons. Source material: PBMCs or T cells enriched from blood (not recorded which). The receptors shown here come from a man in his forties or fifties in a cohort exposed to, infected with or recovered from COVID-19 (not recorded which). The CDR3 runs from the conserved cysteine through the conserved F or W. D genes are given only for firm matches. Size is stated for part of the rows, as once, few or many counts, or as a class when the clone is expanded.

d_call	clone_size	v_call	j_call	cdr3_nt	cdr3_aa
TRBD2	-	TRBV20-1	TRBJ2-5	TGCAGTGCTAGTTTAGCGGGGCGGGAGACCCAGTACTTC	CSASLAGRETQYF
TRBD2	-	TRBV5-1	TRBJ2-1	TGCGCCAGCAGCTTGGGGGCGGGAGAACCTTACAATGAGCAGTTCTTC	CASSLGAGEPYNEQFF
-	-	TRBV27	TRBJ2-5	TGTGCCAGCAGGCTCCGGGACATGGAGACCCAGTACTTC	CASRLRDMETQYF
-	once	TRBV30	TRBJ2-1	TGTGCCTGGAGTGTAGGATGGAGTCGGAACAATGAGCAGTTCTTC	CAWSVGWSRNNEQFF
-	-	TRBV10-2	TRBJ1-2	TGCGCCAGCAGTGAAGGGGAGGCCTATGGCTACACCTTC	CASSEGEAYGYTF
TRBD1	-	TRBV2	TRBJ1-2	TGTGCCAGCACCCGTCAACAGGGGTTTAACTATGGCTACACCTTC	CASTRQQGFNYGYTF
-	-	TRBV5-6	TRBJ2-7	TGTGCCAGCAGTTCCTTTAGTGGTAGTCTCTACGAGCAGTACTTC	CASSSFSGSLYEQYF
TRBD1	-	TRBV23-1	TRBJ2-7	TGCGCCAGCAGTCAAGACCGGGACAGGGGTTTCTACGAGCAGTACTTC	CASSQDRDRGFYEQYF
-	-	TRBV5-4	TRBJ1-1	TGTGCCAGCAGCTTGGAGGGAGGGACCCAGGGGGCTTTCTTT	CASSLEGGTQGAFF
-	-	TRBV29-1	TRBJ2-7	TGCAGCGCCTCCGTTCTTAGCTCCTACGAGCAGTACTTC	CSASVLSSYEQYF
-	-	TRBV10-3	TRBJ1-1	TGTGCCATCAAAGGGGGAGACACTGAAGCTTTCTTT	CAIKGGDTEAFF
-	-	TRBV6-5	TRBJ1-2	TGTGCCAGCAGTATCCATCAACTAGAGGCCTATGGCTACACCTTC	CASSIHQLEAYGYTF
-	-	TRBV10-2	TRBJ2-7	TGCGCCAGCAGACAGGATTTCTCCTACGAGCAGTACTTC	CASRQDFSYEQYF
TRBD2	-	TRBV7-2	TRBJ2-7	TGTGCCAGCAGCTTGGATACTAGCGCGAGCTACGAGCAGTACTTC	CASSLDTSASYEQYF
-	-	TRBV3-1/TRBV3-2	TRBJ2-7	TGTGCCAGCAGACAGTCCTACGAGCAGTACTTC	CASRQSYEQYF
TRBD2	-	TRBV5-1	TRBJ2-7	TGCGCCAGCAGCTTGGGGGCCGGGACTATGCAATCCTACGAGCAGTACTTC	CASSLGAGTMQSYEQYF
-	-	TRBV18	TRBJ2-1	TGTGCCAGCTCACCAACACTGGAGGCTATTGAGCAGTTCTTC	CASSPTLEAIEQFF
TRBD1	few	TRBV5-1	TRBJ2-5	TGCGCCAGCAGCTCGGGACAGGGGGCGCGAATTAACCAAGAGACCCAGTACTTC	CASSSGQGARINQETQYF
TRBD1	-	TRBV5-1	TRBJ2-2	TGCGCCAGCAGCAGGGACAGGGGGCTAACCGGGGAGCTGTTTTTT	CASSRDRGLTGELFF
-	-	TRBV4-1	TRBJ1-1	TGCGCCAGCAGCCAAGCTGCCGACAGATACCGTATGAACACTGAAGCTTTCTTT	CASSQAADRYRMNTEAFF
-	-	TRBV11-2	TRBJ2-2	TGTGCCAGCAGCAGAGAAACAGGGCTGAACACCGGGGAGCTGTTTTTT	CASSRETGLNTGELFF
-	-	TRBV10-3	TRBJ1-1	TGTGCCATCAGTGCGACAGAGTCGAACACTGAAGCTTTCTTT	CAISATESNTEAFF
TRBD1	-	TRBV30	TRBJ1-3	TGTGCCTGGACCAACGTACGACAGGGAGTTGGAAACACCATATATTTT	CAWTNVRQGVGNTIYF
TRBD2	few	TRBV9	TRBJ2-2	TGTGCCAGCAGCTGGGGACTAGCGGGGACCGGGGAGCTGTTTTTT	CASSWGLAGTGELFF
TRBD1	-	TRBV19	TRBJ1-5	TGTGCCAGTAGTAGCCAGGGGGATCAGCCCCAGCATTTT	CASSSQGDQPQHF
-	once	TRBV6-6	TRBJ1-1	TGTGCCAGCAGTCGTGGGGGGTCCTCGAACACTGAAGCTTTCTTT	CASSRGGSSNTEAFF
-	once	TRBV30	TRBJ2-5	TGTGCCTGGAGTGTTATTGGCGGAGGGCCTGCAGAGACCCAGTACTTC	CAWSVIGGGPAETQYF
-	-	TRBV2	TRBJ1-3	TGTGCCAGCAGACCTGACATGTCTGGAAACACCATATATTTT	CASRPDMSGNTIYF
-	-	TRBV5-1	TRBJ2-5	TGCGCCAGCAGCTTGGAGGGGGAGACCCAGTACTTC	CASSLEGETQYF
TRBD2	-	TRBV5-8	TRBJ2-1	TGTGCCAGCAGTCGGACTAGTCTAGAGCAGTTCTTC	CASSRTSLEQFF
-	-	TRBV21-1	TRBJ1-1	TGTGCCAGCAGCAAATATGCGGGGGTGAACACTGAAGCTTTCTTT	CASSKYAGVNTEAFF